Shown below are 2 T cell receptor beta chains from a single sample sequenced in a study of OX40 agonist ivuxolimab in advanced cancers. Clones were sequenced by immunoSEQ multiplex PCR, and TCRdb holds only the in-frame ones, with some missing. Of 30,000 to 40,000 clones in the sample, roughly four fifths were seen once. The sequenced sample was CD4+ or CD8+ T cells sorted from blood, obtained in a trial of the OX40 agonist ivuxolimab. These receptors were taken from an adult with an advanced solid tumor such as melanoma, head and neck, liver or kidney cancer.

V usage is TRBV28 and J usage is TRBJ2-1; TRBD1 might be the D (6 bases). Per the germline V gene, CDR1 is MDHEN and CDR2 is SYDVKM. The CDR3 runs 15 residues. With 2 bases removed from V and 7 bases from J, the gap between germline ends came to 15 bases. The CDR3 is CASSLPQGNGNEQFF. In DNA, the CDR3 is TGTGCCAGCAGTTTACCACAGGGAAATGGGAATGAGCAGTTCTTC.

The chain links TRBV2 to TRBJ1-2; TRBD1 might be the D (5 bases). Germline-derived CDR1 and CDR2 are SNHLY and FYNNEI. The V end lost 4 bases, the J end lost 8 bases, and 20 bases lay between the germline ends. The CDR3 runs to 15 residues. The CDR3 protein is CASSGPGPSAGGYTF. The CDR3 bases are TGTGCCAGCAGTGGCCCGGGACCCAGTGCCGGGGGCTACACCTTC.